One sample yielded the 2 T cell receptor beta chains listed below, sequenced in a study of blood T cell repertoires in COVID-19 (dated by TCRdb to between 2020 and 2021). Libraries were prepared through the immunoSEQ multiplex PCR assay. TCRdb stores this immuneACCESS table with in-frame sequences only. Part of the clones is absent; in the studies checked, under half of the shortfall reflects unresolved V genes, and no reason is known for the rest. The sample table records about 400,000 clones; approximately 86% of these occur just once. Of the sample, approximately 2.1% is held by the ten largest clones. The source material was PBMCs or T cells enriched from blood (not recorded which). The receptors derive from a woman in her 40s with acute COVID-19.

The V gene is TRBV24-1, the J gene TRBJ2-3, with 10 positions matching TRBD1. Germline CDR1 reads KGHDR; CDR2 reads SFDVKD. Losses at the gene ends were 7 bases for V and 3 bases for J; bases not matched to a gene: 6. The CDR3 totals 15 residues. CDR3 DNA sequence: TGTGCCACCAGCCCCGGGACAGGGGTGACAGATACGCAGTATTTT. The encoded protein is CATSPGTGVTDTQYF.

The chain combines TRBV12-5 with TRBJ2-2; D gene uncertain. CDR1 is LGHNT, CDR2 FRNRAP, per germline. V was cut by 5 bases and J by 0 bases, with 13 bases left in between. CDR3 length: 16 residues. The CDR3 reads CASGPTWATNTGELFF. As DNA, the CDR3 is TGTGCTAGTGGTCCCACGTGGGCAACGAACACCGGGGAGCTGTTTTTT. Full variable domain (remainder filled in from reference TRBV12-5 and TRBJ2-2): DARVTQTPRHKVTEMGQEVTMRCQPILGHNTVFWYRQTMMQGLELLAYFRNRAPLDDSGMPKDRFSAEMPDATLATLKIQPSEPRDSAVYFCASGPTWATNTGELFFGEGSRLTVL.